A selection of T cell receptor beta chains follows, all from one sample in a study of blood T cell repertoires in COVID-19. TCRdb keeps only in-frame clones here, not all; method: immunoSEQ multiplex PCR. This table has about 88,000 clones, about nine tenths appearing once. What was sequenced was peripheral blood. The source of these receptors is a male donor with acute or convalescent COVID-19. CDR3s include the opening cysteine and the closing phenylalanine or tryptophan. Each record gives: V gene, D gene, clone size, J gene, CDR3 protein, CDR3 DNA. The D gene is left open where the match is weak. Part of the rows lack a size; the others show once, few, many or a class for expanded clones.

TRBV19,TRBD2,-,TRBJ2-3,CASLQKGTSGDTQYF,TGTGCCAGCCTCCAGAAAGGGACTAGCGGGGATACGCAGTATTTT
TRBV7-3,TRBD1,-,TRBJ1-2,CASSSGTDYGYTF,TGTGCCAGCAGCTCCGGGACAGACTATGGCTACACCTTC
TRBV4-2,TRBD2,-,TRBJ2-5,CASSQDGGGTQYF,TGTGCCAGCAGCCAAGATGGGGGGGGGACCCAGTACTTC
TRBV6-5,TRBD1,-,TRBJ1-4,CASSYSRQGAEKLFF,TGTGCCAGCAGTTACTCGAGACAGGGGGCGGAAAAACTGTTTTTT
TRBV7-3,TRBD1,-,TRBJ1-2,CASSPPGGYGYTF,TGTGCCAGCAGCCCCCCAGGGGGCTATGGCTACACCTTC
TRBV6-5,TRBD2,once,TRBJ2-2,CASREGRAGELFF,TGTGCCAGCCGGGAGGGGAGGGCCGGGGAGCTGTTTTTT
TRBV5-1,-,-,TRBJ2-7,CASSLTLAYEQYF,TGCGCCAGCAGCTTGACACTAGCCTACGAGCAGTACTTC
TRBV9,TRBD1,-,TRBJ1-2,CASTPRGTTGGGYGYTF,TGTGCCAGCACCCCGAGGGGAACCACAGGGGGCGGTTATGGCTACACCTTC
TRBV30,TRBD1,-,TRBJ2-2,CAWSAQGAGELFF,TGTGCCTGGAGTGCTCAGGGGGCCGGGGAGCTGTTTTTT
TRBV18,-,-,TRBJ2-3,CASSPLSQGTDTQYF,TGTGCCAGCTCACCTCTTTCACAGGGCACAGATACGCAGTATTTT
TRBV19,-,-,TRBJ1-4,CASNPTGATNEKLFF,TGTGCCAGTAACCCGACAGGCGCAACTAATGAAAAACTGTTTTTT
TRBV12-1,-,once,TRBJ2-7,CASSGQGFPYEQYF,TGTGCCAGCAGCGGCCAGGGGTTCCCCTACGAGCAGTACTTC
TRBV5-1,-,-,TRBJ2-2,CASSLARTGEDTGELFF,TGCGCCAGCAGCTTGGCACGCACAGGGGAGGACACCGGGGAGCTGTTTTTT
TRBV19,TRBD1,-,TRBJ2-7,CASSTTTGNEQYF,TGTGCCAGTAGCACAACGACAGGGAACGAGCAGTACTTC
TRBV3-1/TRBV3-2,-,-,TRBJ1-4,CASTPGVYEKLFF,TGTGCCAGCACCCCCGGGGTCTATGAAAAACTGTTTTTT
TRBV6-6,-,once,TRBJ1-2,CASSYSLGGYGYTF,TGTGCCAGCAGTTACTCCCTGGGCGGGTATGGCTACACCTTC
TRBV2,TRBD1,few,TRBJ1-4,CASTGTEVEKLFF,TGTGCCAGCACTGGGACAGAGGTTGAAAAACTGTTTTTT
TRBV18,TRBD1,-,TRBJ1-3,CASSPLQTGAVRPGNTIYF,TGTGCCAGCTCACCCCTCCAGACAGGGGCCGTCCGACCTGGAAACACCATATATTTT
TRBV7-2,TRBD2,-,TRBJ2-1,CASSFSGGVYNEQFF,TGTGCCAGCAGCTTTAGCGGGGGGGTGTACAATGAGCAGTTCTTC
TRBV30,-,-,TRBJ2-4,CAWQAGRAKNIQYF,TGTGCCTGGCAGGCGGGCAGGGCCAAAAACATTCAGTACTTC
TRBV28,-,once,TRBJ1-1,CASSLGGGAKTEAFF,TGTGCCAGCAGTTTAGGTGGGGGGGCAAAGACTGAAGCTTTCTTT
TRBV2,-,-,TRBJ2-7,CASRGQSTGPYEQYF,TGTGCCAGCAGAGGACAAAGTACAGGGCCCTACGAGCAGTACTTC
TRBV9,-,-,TRBJ2-5,CASSVTDTQETQYF,TGTGCCAGCAGCGTTACGGACACCCAAGAGACCCAGTACTTC
TRBV6-5,-,-,TRBJ2-5,CASSPGVVQETQYF,TGTGCCAGCAGTCCAGGGGTCGTCCAAGAGACCCAGTACTTC
TRBV7-6,TRBD2,-,TRBJ2-3,CASSSRTSGAGIHTDTQYF,TGTGCCAGCAGCTCAAGGACTAGCGGGGCGGGCATCCACACAGATACGCAGTATTTT
TRBV27,TRBD2,-,TRBJ2-7,CASSLKAGVNYEQYF,TGTGCCAGCAGTTTAAAGGCGGGGGTAAACTACGAGCAGTACTTC
TRBV9,TRBD1,-,TRBJ1-2,CASSDPLYRGSSNGYTF,TGTGCCAGCAGCGACCCGCTCTACAGGGGGAGCTCAAATGGCTACACCTTC
TRBV4-2,-,medium-sized,TRBJ2-1,CASSQDFVARDEQFF,TGTGCCAGCAGCCAAGACTTCGTAGCGAGGGATGAGCAGTTCTTC
TRBV12-2,-,-,TRBJ2-5,CASRPGTGRGQETQYF,TGTGCAAGTCGTCCTGGGACAGGGCGAGGCCAAGAGACCCAGTACTTC
TRBV9,TRBD2,-,TRBJ2-3,CASSVGRTSGTDTQYF,TGTGCCAGCAGCGTAGGTAGGACTAGCGGAACAGATACGCAGTATTTT
TRBV4-2,TRBD2,-,TRBJ2-1,CASSEGGGPNEQFF,TGTGCCAGCTCAGAGGGCGGGGGGCCCAATGAGCAGTTCTTC
TRBV7-8,TRBD1,few,TRBJ2-1,CASSLARGPVGNEQFF,TGTGCCAGCAGCTTAGCCAGGGGGCCCGTGGGCAATGAGCAGTTCTTC
TRBV9,-,-,TRBJ1-1,CASSVSTGMNTEAFF,TGTGCCAGCAGCGTATCGACAGGCATGAACACTGAAGCTTTCTTT
TRBV28,-,-,TRBJ1-2,CAIGAERLYGYTF,TGTGCCATAGGGGCGGAGAGGCTCTATGGCTACACCTTC
TRBV29-1,TRBD1,-,TRBJ2-5,CSALSGTGIGETQYF,TGCAGCGCCTTAAGCGGGACAGGGATAGGGGAGACCCAGTACTTC
TRBV10-3,-,few,TRBJ1-2,CAISDHTYGYTF,TGTGCCATCAGTGATCACACCTATGGCTACACCTTC
TRBV19,-,-,TRBJ1-5,CASDRGQLVGNQPQHF,TGTGCCAGTGACCGGGGTCAGCTTGTGGGGAATCAGCCCCAGCATTTT
TRBV18,TRBD2,-,TRBJ2-2,CASSPPFTSGGTGELFF,TGTGCCAGCTCACCACCTTTTACTAGCGGGGGAACCGGGGAGCTGTTTTTT
TRBV27,TRBD1,-,TRBJ1-1,CASSKDRMNTEAFF,TGTGCCAGCAGTAAGGACAGGATGAACACTGAAGCTTTCTTT
TRBV12-3/TRBV12-4,-,-,TRBJ1-6,CASSLGGRSPLHF,TGTGCCAGCAGTTTGGGAGGGAGATCACCCCTCCACTTT
TRBV7-8,-,-,TRBJ1-6,CASSLAQYNSPLHF,TGTGCCAGCAGCTTAGCGCAGTATAATTCACCCCTCCACTTT
TRBV11-3,-,-,TRBJ2-7,CASSLRQHYEQYF,TGTGCCAGCAGCTTAAGACAGCACTACGAGCAGTACTTC
TRBV7-9,TRBD1,few,TRBJ1-1,CASSSGQTYTEAFF,TGTGCCAGCAGCTCGGGACAGACCTACACTGAAGCTTTCTTT
TRBV11-2,-,-,TRBJ2-7,CASSRAGFYEQYF,TGTGCCAGCAGCCGGGCGGGGTTTTACGAGCAGTACTTC
TRBV19,-,-,TRBJ1-5,CASSPRNQPQHF,TGTGCCAGTAGTCCTCGTAATCAGCCCCAGCATTTT
TRBV5-1,-,few,TRBJ2-3,CASSVTDSLSDTQYF,TGCGCCAGCAGCGTGACGGACAGCCTTTCAGATACGCAGTATTTT
TRBV5-1,TRBD1,-,TRBJ1-1,CASSTTGAFTEAFF,TGCGCCAGCAGCACCACAGGGGCGTTCACTGAAGCTTTCTTT
TRBV9,-,-,TRBJ2-2,CASSVEGLSGNTGELFF,TGTGCCAGCAGCGTAGAGGGGTTGTCCGGGAACACCGGGGAGCTGTTTTTT
TRBV5-1,-,-,TRBJ1-4,CASSSSGQNNEKLFF,TGCGCCAGCAGCAGCTCGGGACAAAATAATGAAAAACTGTTTTTT
TRBV3-1/TRBV3-2,-,-,TRBJ2-4,CASSPPGTQNIQYF,TGTGCCAGCAGCCCCCCGGGTACACAAAACATTCAGTACTTC
TRBV30,-,few,TRBJ1-6,CAWNPTRGSPLHF,TGTGCCTGGAACCCCACCCGAGGCTCACCCCTCCACTTT
TRBV5-1,-,few,TRBJ2-5,CASSIQETQYF,TGCGCCAGCAGCATACAAGAGACCCAGTACTTC
TRBV19,-,-,TRBJ1-4,CASSTRHPNEKLFF,TGTGCCAGTAGTACCAGACATCCCAATGAAAAACTGTTTTTT
TRBV2,TRBD1,-,TRBJ1-6,CASSQGGQAGSPLHF,TGTGCCAGCAGCCAAGGGGGACAGGCAGGATCACCCCTCCACTTT
TRBV30,-,-,TRBJ1-1,CAWSVTPGGATEAFF,TGTGCCTGGAGTGTAACCCCCGGGGGAGCCACTGAAGCTTTCTTT
TRBV10-3,-,-,TRBJ1-2,CAISDRDYGYTF,TGTGCCATCAGTGACAGGGACTATGGCTACACCTTC
TRBV14,-,-,TRBJ1-2,CASSQDSGENYGYTF,TGTGCCAGCAGCCAAGACAGCGGGGAAAACTATGGCTACACCTTC
TRBV7-2,TRBD1,-,TRBJ2-1,CASSSGTATYNEQFF,TGTGCCAGCAGCTCTGGGACAGCGACTTACAATGAGCAGTTCTTC
TRBV19,-,-,TRBJ1-1,CASSISALNTEAFF,TGTGCCAGTAGTATAAGCGCCCTGAACACTGAAGCTTTCTTT